Below are 3 T cell receptor beta chains sequenced from a single sample in a study of T cells after yellow fever vaccination. A single record per CDR3 protein comes from TCRdb applying MiXCR to the 5' RACE reads. The sample lists 230,000 or so distinct CDR3 sequences; about 3.9% were seen once. Sequenced here: PBMCs, sampled 15 days after the yellow fever booster vaccination. All receptors derive from a man aged 18-30 years who received the YFV17D yellow fever vaccine.

This clonotype occurred many times. V and J are TRBV7-3 and TRBJ1-2, with 8 bases fitting TRBD1. This CDR3 has 15 residues. Trimming removed 6 bases from V and 6 bases from J; junction bases left unmatched: 12. In germline, CDR1 is SGHTA, CDR2 FQGTGA. CDR3 bases: TGTGCCAGCAGGACCGACAGGGGAGTAATCCATGGCTACACCTTC. It translates to CASRTDRGVIHGYTF. Full variable domain (missing parts from reference TRBV7-3 and TRBJ1-2): GAGVSQTPSNKVTEKGKYVELRCDPISGHTALYWYRQSLGQGPEFLIYFQGTGAADDSGLPNDRFFAVRPEGSVSTLKIQRTERGDSAVYLCASRTDRGVIHGYTFGSGTRLTVV.

The table lists this clonotype with a few counts. The chain carries TRBV15 and TRBJ1-2, with D perhaps matching TRBD1 (5 bases). This CDR3 has 16 residues. The germline CDR1 and CDR2 sequences are LNHNV and YYDKDF (reference sequence). V lost 0 bases, J lost 7 bases, and 18 bases lay in between. The CDR3 sequence is CATSREGVRGDRGYTF. CDR3 in DNA: TGTGCCACCAGCAGAGAGGGTGTGAGGGGCGACCGTGGCTACACCTTC.

The chain is built from TRBV5-1 and TRBJ2-7; TRBD2 might be the D (6 bases). The CDR3 has 13 residues. Trimming cost V 4 bases and J 6 bases, with 14 bases left between them. CDR1 and CDR2 from the germline V gene are SGHRS and YFSETQ. The CDR3 is CASSPLGLSEQYF. For the CDR3, the DNA is TGCGCCAGCAGCCCCCTGGGACTTAGCGAGCAGTACTTC.